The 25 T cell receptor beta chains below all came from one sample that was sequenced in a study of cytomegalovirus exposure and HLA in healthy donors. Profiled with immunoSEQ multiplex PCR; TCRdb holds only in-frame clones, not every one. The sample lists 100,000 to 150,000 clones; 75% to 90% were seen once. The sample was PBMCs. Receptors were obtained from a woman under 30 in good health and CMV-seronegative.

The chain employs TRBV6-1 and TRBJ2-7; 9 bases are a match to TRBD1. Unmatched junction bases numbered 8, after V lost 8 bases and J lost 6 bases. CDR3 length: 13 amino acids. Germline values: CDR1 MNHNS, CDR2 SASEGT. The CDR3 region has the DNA TGTGCCAGCGGGACAGGGCGCTTCACCGAGCAGTACTTC. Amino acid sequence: CASGTGRFTEQYF.

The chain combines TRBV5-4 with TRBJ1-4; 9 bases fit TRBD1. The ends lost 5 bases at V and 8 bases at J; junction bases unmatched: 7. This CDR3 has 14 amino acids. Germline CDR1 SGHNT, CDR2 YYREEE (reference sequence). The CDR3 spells CASSQQGAQEKLFF. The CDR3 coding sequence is TGTGCCAGCAGTCAACAGGGGGCTCAGGAAAAACTGTTTTTT. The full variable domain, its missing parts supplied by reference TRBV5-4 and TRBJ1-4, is ETGVTQSPTHLIKTRGQQVTLRCSSQSGHNTVSWYQQALGQGPQFIFQYYREEENGRGNFPPRFSGLQFPNYSSELNVNALELDDSALYLCASSQQGAQEKLFFGSGTQLSVL.

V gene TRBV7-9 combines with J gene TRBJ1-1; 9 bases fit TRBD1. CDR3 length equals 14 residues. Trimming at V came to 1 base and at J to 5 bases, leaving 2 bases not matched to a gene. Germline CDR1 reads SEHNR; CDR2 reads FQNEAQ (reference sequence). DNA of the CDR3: TGTGCCAGCAGCTTAGGGACAGGGGCGACTGAAGCTTTCTTT. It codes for CASSLGTGATEAFF.

Here the CDR3 reads CASSLCLRNYGYTF. The CDR3 region has the DNA TGCGCCAGCAGTCTGTGTTTGCGGAACTATGGCTACACCTTC. The rearrangement joins TRBV23-1 to TRBJ1-2; no clear D gene. TRBV23-1 is labeled an ORF, and its function is uncertain. V was pared by 4 bases and J by 2 bases, with 11 bases between. This CDR3 region has 14 residues.

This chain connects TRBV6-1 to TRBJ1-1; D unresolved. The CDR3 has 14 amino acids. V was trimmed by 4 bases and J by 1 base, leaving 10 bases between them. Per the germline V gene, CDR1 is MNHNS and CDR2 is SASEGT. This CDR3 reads CASSVYETNTEAFF. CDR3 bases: TGTGCCAGCAGTGTCTACGAAACGAACACTGAAGCTTTCTTT.

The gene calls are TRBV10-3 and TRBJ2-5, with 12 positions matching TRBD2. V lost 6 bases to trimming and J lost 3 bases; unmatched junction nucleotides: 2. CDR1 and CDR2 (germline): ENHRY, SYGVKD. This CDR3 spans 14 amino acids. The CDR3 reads CAISPSGGEETQYF. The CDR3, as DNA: TGTGCCATCAGCCCTAGCGGGGGGGAAGAGACCCAGTACTTC.

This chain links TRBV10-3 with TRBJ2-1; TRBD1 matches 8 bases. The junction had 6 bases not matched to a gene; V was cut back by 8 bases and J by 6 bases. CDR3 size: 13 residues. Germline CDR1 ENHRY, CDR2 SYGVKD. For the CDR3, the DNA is TGTGCCATCCACGGGACAGGCACCAATGAGCAGTTCTTC. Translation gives CAIHGTGTNEQFF.

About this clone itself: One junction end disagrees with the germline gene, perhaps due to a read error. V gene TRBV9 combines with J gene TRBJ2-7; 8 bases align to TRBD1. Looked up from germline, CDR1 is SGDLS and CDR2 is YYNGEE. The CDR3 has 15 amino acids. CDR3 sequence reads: CASSVADRGSSEQYF. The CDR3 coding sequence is TGTGCCAGCAGCGTAGCAGACAGGGGATCCTCCGAGCAGTACTTC.

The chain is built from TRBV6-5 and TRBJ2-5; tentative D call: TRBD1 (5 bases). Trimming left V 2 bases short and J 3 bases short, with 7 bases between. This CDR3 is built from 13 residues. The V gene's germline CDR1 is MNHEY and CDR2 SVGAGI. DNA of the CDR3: TGTGCCAGCAGTTACCAGGGTAAAGAGACCCAGTACTTC. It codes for CASSYQGKETQYF.

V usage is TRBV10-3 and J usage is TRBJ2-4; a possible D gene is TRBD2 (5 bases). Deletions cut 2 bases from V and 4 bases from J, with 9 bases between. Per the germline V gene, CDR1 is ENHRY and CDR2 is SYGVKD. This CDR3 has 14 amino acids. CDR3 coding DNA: TGTGCCATCAGTGAGGACGGGAATAAAAACATTCAGTACTTC. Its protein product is CAISEDGNKNIQYF.

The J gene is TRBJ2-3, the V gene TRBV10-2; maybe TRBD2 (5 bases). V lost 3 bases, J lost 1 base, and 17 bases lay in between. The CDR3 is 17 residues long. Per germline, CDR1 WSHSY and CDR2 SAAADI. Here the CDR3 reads CASSEIRGLVGTDTQYF. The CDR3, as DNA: TGCGCCAGCAGTGAAATAAGAGGGCTGGTTGGCACAGATACGCAGTATTTT.

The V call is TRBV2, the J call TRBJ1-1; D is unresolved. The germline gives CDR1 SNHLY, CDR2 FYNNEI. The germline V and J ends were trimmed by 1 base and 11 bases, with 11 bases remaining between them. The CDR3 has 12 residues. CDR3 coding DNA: TGTGCCAGCAGTGAAGGCCCGCTCAGGGCTTTCTTT. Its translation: CASSEGPLRAFF.

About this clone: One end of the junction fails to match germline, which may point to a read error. For the CDR3, the DNA is TGCAGTGCTCTTTACAGGGAGCTCAGTGCCTTC. The encoded protein is CSALYRELSAF. The V and J genes are TRBV20-1 and TRBJ1-2; D perhaps matches TRBD1 (6 bases). Per germline, CDR1 DFQATT and CDR2 SNEGSKA (reference sequence). The CDR3 has 11 amino acids.

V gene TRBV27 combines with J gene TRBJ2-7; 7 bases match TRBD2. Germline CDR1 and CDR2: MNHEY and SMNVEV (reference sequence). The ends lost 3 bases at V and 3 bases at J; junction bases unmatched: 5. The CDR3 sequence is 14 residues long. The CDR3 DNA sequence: TGTGCCAGCAGTTTTAACGGGGGGATCTACGAGCAGTACTTC. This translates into CASSFNGGIYEQYF.

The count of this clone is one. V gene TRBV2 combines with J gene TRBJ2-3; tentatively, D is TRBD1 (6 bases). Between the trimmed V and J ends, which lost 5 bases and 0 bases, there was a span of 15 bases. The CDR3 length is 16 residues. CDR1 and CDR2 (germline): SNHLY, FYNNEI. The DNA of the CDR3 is TGTGCCAGCAGTAGGACAGCCTATTCTAGCACAGATACGCAGTATTTT. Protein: CASSRTAYSSTDTQYF.

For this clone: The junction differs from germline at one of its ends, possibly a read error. CDR3 nucleotide sequence: TGTGCTAGCAGCTTAAGGACAGATCCAGAGGAGACCCAGTACTTC. Encoded protein: CASSLRTDPEETQYF. The chain couples TRBV7-7 to TRBJ2-5; D is perhaps TRBD1 (6 bases). The CDR3 sequence is 15 residues long. CDR1 and CDR2 (germline): SSHAT, FNYEAQ (reference sequence).

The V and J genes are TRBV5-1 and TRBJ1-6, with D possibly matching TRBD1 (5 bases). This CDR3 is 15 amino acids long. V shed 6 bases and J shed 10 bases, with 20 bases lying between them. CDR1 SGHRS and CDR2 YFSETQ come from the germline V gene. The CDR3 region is CASTIGGPPNSPLHF. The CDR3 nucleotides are TGCGCCAGCACCATCGGGGGTCCCCCCAACTCACCCCTCCACTTT.

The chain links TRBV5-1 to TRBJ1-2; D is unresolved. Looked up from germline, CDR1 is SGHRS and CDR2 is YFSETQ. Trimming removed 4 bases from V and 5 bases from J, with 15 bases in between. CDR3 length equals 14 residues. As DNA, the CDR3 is TGCGCCAGCAGCCCCGCCGGGGTCGAGTATGGCTACACCTTC. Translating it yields CASSPAGVEYGYTF.

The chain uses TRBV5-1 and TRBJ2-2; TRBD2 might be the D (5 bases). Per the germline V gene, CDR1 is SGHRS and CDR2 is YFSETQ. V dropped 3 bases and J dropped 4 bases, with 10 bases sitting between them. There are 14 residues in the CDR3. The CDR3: CASSSRVSTGELFF. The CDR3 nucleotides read TGCGCCAGCAGCTCGCGGGTTAGCACCGGGGAGCTGTTTTTT.

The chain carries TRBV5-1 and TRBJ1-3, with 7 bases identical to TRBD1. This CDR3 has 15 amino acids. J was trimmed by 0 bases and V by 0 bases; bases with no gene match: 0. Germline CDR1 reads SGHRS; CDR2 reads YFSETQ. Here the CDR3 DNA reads TGCGCCAGCAGCTTGGACAGGGGCTCTGGAAACACCATATATTTT. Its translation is CASSLDRGSGNTIYF.

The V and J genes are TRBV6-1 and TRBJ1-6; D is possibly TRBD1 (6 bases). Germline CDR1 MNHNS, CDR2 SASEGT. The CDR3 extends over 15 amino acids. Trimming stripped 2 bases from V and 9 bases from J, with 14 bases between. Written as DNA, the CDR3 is TGTGCCAGCAGTGAAACACAGGGTGGCGTTTCACCCCTCCACTTT. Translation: CASSETQGGVSPLHF.

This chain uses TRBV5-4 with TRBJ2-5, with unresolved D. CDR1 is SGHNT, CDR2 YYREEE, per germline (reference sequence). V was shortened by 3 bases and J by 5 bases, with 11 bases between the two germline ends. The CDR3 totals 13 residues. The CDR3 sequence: CASSSNFKETQYF. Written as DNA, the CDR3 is TGTGCCAGCAGCTCAAACTTTAAGGAGACCCAGTACTTC.

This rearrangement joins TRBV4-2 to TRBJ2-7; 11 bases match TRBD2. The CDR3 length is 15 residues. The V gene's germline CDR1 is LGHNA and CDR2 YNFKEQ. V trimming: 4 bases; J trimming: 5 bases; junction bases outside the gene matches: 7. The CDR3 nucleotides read TGTGCCAGCAGCCGTAGCGGGGGGGCCTTCGACGAGCAGTACTTC. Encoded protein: CASSRSGGAFDEQYF.

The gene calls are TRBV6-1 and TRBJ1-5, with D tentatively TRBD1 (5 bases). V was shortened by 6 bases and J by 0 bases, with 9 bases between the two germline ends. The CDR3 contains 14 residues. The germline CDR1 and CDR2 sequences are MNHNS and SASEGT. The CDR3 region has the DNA TGTGCCAGCAGAGGGACTTCTAGCAATCAGCCCCAGCATTTT. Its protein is CASRGTSSNQPQHF.

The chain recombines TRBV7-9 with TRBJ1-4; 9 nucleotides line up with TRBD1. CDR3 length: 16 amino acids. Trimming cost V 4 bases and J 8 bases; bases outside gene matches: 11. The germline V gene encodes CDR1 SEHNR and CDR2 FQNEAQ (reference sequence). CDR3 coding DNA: TGTGCCAGCAGCTACCCGACGGACAGGGGTGGGGAAAAACTGTTTTTT. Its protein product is CASSYPTDRGGEKLFF.